These T cell receptor beta chains were read from a single sample in a study of regulatory T cells in long-lasting Graves disease. TCRdb independently ran MiXCR on the multiplex PCR reads; one entry per CDR3 protein. This table holds about 660,000 distinct CDR3 sequences, about 30% found once. Sample: peripheral blood mononuclear cells (PBMCs), taken when the disease was refractory, from a patient treated with antithyroid drugs. The receptor set was obtained from a female donor with Graves disease. CDR3s include the opening cysteine and the closing phenylalanine or tryptophan. The D gene is left open where the match is weak. Part of the rows lack a size; the others show once, few, many or a class for expanded clones.

-	TRBV20-1	-	TRBJ1-4	CSARGGQGEKLFF	TGCAGTGCTAGAGGGGGCCAGGGAGAAAAACTGTTTTTT
-	TRBV18	few	TRBJ1-4	CASSPRRWGEKLFF	TGTGCCAGCTCACCACGCAGGTGGGGTGAAAAACTGTTTTTT
TRBD1	TRBV10-3	few	TRBJ1-3	CAISEWDRETGNTIYF	TGTGCCATCAGTGAGTGGGACAGGGAGACTGGAAACACCATATATTTT
TRBD2	TRBV2	few	TRBJ2-7	CASSVGSLAESYERYF	TGTGCCAGCAGTGTGGGTTCACTAGCGGAAAGCTACGAGCGGTACTTC
TRBD2	TRBV7-9	-	TRBJ2-7	CASSPSRGGSGEQYF	TGTGCCAGCAGCCCGAGTAGGGGCGGGAGTGGTGAGCAGTACTTC
TRBD1	TRBV7-2	-	TRBJ1-3	CASSQTGAYSGNTIYF	TGTGCCAGCAGCCAGACAGGGGCCTACTCTGGAAACACCATATATTTT
-	TRBV20-1	few	TRBJ1-2	CSASTGTANGYTF	TGCAGTGCTAGCACCGGGACCGCAAATGGCTACACCTTC
-	TRBV14	many	TRBJ1-6	CASSQRPRTESPLHF	TGTGCCAGCAGCCAAAGACCCCGGACAGAATCACCCCTCCACTTT
TRBD2	TRBV12-3/TRBV12-4	-	TRBJ2-1	CASSLIAGGPNEQFF	TGTGCCAGCAGTTTAATCGCGGGAGGGCCGAATGAGCAGTTCTTC
-	TRBV7-3	-	TRBJ2-7	CASSLTDGYEQYF	TGTGCCAGCAGCTTAACGGACGGCTACGAGCAGTACTTC
-	TRBV12-3/TRBV12-4	few	TRBJ2-5	CASARGGLETQYF	TGTGCCAGCGCAAGGGGGGGTTTAGAGACCCAGTACTTC
TRBD2	TRBV2	many	TRBJ2-5	CASVTSGTQETQYF	TGTGCCAGCGTGACTAGCGGGACCCAAGAGACCCAGTACTTC
-	TRBV29-1	once	TRBJ1-2	CSVPDRYNYGYTF	TGCAGCGTTCCTGACAGGTACAACTATGGCTACACCTTC
-	TRBV28	-	TRBJ1-2	CASSTPGGMDYGYTF	TGTGCCAGCAGTACCCCCGGGGGTATGGACTATGGCTACACCTTC
-	TRBV30	-	TRBJ1-1	CAWSGEGAAFF	TGTGCCTGGAGTGGGGAAGGGGCCGCTTTCTTT
TRBD2	TRBV9	few	TRBJ2-7	CASSAGLAGNYEQYF	TGTGCCAGCAGCGCCGGACTAGCGGGGAACTACGAGCAGTACTTC
-	TRBV7-3	few	TRBJ2-5	CASSLAGRRSETQYF	TGTGCCAGCAGCTTAGCAGGGAGGAGGTCAGAGACCCAGTACTTC
TRBD1	TRBV2	few	TRBJ2-5	CASSAGQAVQETQYF	TGTGCCAGCTCCGCGGGACAGGCCGTCCAAGAGACCCAGTACTTC
TRBD1	TRBV5-1	-	TRBJ1-2	CASSIGTGFGYTF	TGCGCCAGCAGTATCGGGACAGGGTTTGGCTACACCTTC
-	TRBV28	many	TRBJ2-7	CASSLRDRDSYEQYF	TGTGCCAGCAGTTTAAGGGACCGGGACTCCTACGAGCAGTACTTC
-	TRBV6-1	-	TRBJ1-5	CAIQGPGSNQPQHF	TGTGCCATACAGGGACCCGGGAGCAATCAGCCCCAGCATTTT
TRBD1	TRBV5-1	-	TRBJ1-1	CASSLNGDREAFF	TGCGCCAGCAGCCTCAACGGGGACAGGGAAGCTTTCTTT
-	TRBV19	-	TRBJ2-2	CASSSTRELFF	TGTGCCAGTAGTTCCACCCGGGAGCTGTTTTTT
-	TRBV19	-	TRBJ1-1	CASSIARRRGTEAFF	TGTGCCAGTAGTATAGCCCGAAGGAGAGGAACTGAAGCTTTCTTT
-	TRBV10-3	few	TRBJ1-3	CAISEVGQSPSGNTIYF	TGTGCCATCAGTGAGGTCGGACAGTCACCCTCTGGAAACACCATATATTTT
-	TRBV5-1	-	TRBJ1-1	CASSLNRNPEAFF	TGCGCCAGCAGCTTGAACCGAAACCCAGAAGCTTTCTTT